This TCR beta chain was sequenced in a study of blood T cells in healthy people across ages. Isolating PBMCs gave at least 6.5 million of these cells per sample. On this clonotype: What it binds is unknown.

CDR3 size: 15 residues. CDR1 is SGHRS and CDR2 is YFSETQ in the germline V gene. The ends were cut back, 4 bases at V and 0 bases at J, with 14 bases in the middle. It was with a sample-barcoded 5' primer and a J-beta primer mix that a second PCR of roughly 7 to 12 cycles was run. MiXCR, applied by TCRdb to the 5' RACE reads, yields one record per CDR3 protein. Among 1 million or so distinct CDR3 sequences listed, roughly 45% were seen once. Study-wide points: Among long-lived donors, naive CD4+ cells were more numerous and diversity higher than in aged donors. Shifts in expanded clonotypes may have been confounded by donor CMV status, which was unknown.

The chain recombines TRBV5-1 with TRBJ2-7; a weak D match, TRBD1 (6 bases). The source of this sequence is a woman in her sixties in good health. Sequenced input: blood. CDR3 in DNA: TGCGCCAGCAGCGAAACACAGGGTTTCTCCTACGAGCAGTACTTC. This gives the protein CASSETQGFSYEQYF.